These T cell receptor beta chains were read from a single sample in a study of T cell responses to AZD1222 COVID-19 vaccine. Some clones are missing from TCRdb's copy, which holds only in-frame ones; the method was immunoSEQ multiplex PCR. The sample contains 140,000 to 150,000 clones, 85% to 95% of which appear only once. The source material was peripheral blood, sampled after recovery from COVID-19. The receptors here all came from an adult who had recovered from COVID-19. CDR3s include the opening cysteine and the closing phenylalanine or tryptophan. Each record gives: V gene, clone size, J gene, CDR3 protein. Clone size is given for some rows only: seen once, a few or many times, or a class if the clone is expanded.

v_call: TRBV5-1
clone_size: once
j_call: TRBJ1-1
cdr3_aa: CASSLEFRDRGTEAFF

v_call: TRBV12-3/TRBV12-4
clone_size: NA
j_call: TRBJ2-1
cdr3_aa: CASRLSSVGEQFF

v_call: TRBV5-1
clone_size: NA
j_call: TRBJ2-5
cdr3_aa: CASSFDLGETQYF

v_call: TRBV5-1
clone_size: NA
j_call: TRBJ2-5
cdr3_aa: CASSLEGSLGVETQYF

v_call: TRBV5-1
clone_size: NA
j_call: TRBJ2-3
cdr3_aa: CASSSRQGGTDTQYF

v_call: TRBV7-2
clone_size: NA
j_call: TRBJ1-3
cdr3_aa: CASSFSSEGNTIYF

v_call: TRBV9
clone_size: NA
j_call: TRBJ2-7
cdr3_aa: CASSSGQGYEQYF

v_call: TRBV18
clone_size: NA
j_call: TRBJ2-2
cdr3_aa: CASSSEGTGDTGELFF

v_call: TRBV28
clone_size: NA
j_call: TRBJ1-2
cdr3_aa: CASSFSFPDRGYYGYTF

v_call: TRBV19
clone_size: NA
j_call: TRBJ2-2
cdr3_aa: CASSIGVTGGELFF

v_call: TRBV28
clone_size: once
j_call: TRBJ1-2
cdr3_aa: CASSRSTGQGVGYTF

v_call: TRBV19
clone_size: NA
j_call: TRBJ2-7
cdr3_aa: CASSVSGLSSYEQYF

v_call: TRBV11-2
clone_size: NA
j_call: TRBJ2-1
cdr3_aa: CASSSDPASGRNEQFF

v_call: TRBV19
clone_size: NA
j_call: TRBJ2-3
cdr3_aa: CASSIPDRGSTDTQYF

v_call: TRBV6-5
clone_size: NA
j_call: TRBJ1-1
cdr3_aa: CASSYDRELNTEAFF

v_call: TRBV6-5
clone_size: NA
j_call: TRBJ2-5
cdr3_aa: CATKTRGRETQYF

v_call: TRBV30
clone_size: NA
j_call: TRBJ2-7
cdr3_aa: CAWALGGEQYF

v_call: TRBV6-1
clone_size: NA
j_call: TRBJ2-1
cdr3_aa: CASSDLLGGTSGWNEQFF

v_call: TRBV29-1
clone_size: NA
j_call: TRBJ2-7
cdr3_aa: CSGRGQGDHEQYF

v_call: TRBV18
clone_size: NA
j_call: TRBJ1-5
cdr3_aa: CASSPREFNQPQHF

v_call: TRBV6-5
clone_size: NA
j_call: TRBJ2-7
cdr3_aa: CASSYAGAYEQYF

v_call: TRBV6-5
clone_size: NA
j_call: TRBJ2-4
cdr3_aa: CASGRLTGGRNIQYF

v_call: TRBV7-7
clone_size: NA
j_call: TRBJ2-1
cdr3_aa: CASSPRTSAEYNEQFF

v_call: TRBV10-2
clone_size: NA
j_call: TRBJ1-2
cdr3_aa: CASSVRGRGDGYTF

v_call: TRBV7-9
clone_size: NA
j_call: TRBJ2-1
cdr3_aa: CASSLAGIYNEQFF

v_call: TRBV5-4
clone_size: NA
j_call: TRBJ1-1
cdr3_aa: CASSLRGEYTEAFF

v_call: TRBV28
clone_size: NA
j_call: TRBJ2-1
cdr3_aa: CASRMGLSYNEQFF

v_call: TRBV18
clone_size: few
j_call: TRBJ2-2
cdr3_aa: CASSPKRTDTGELFF

v_call: TRBV5-1
clone_size: NA
j_call: TRBJ1-6
cdr3_aa: CASRTVSNSPLHF

v_call: TRBV11-3
clone_size: NA
j_call: TRBJ2-3
cdr3_aa: CASSLAGGSKGTDTQYF

v_call: TRBV4-2
clone_size: NA
j_call: TRBJ2-3
cdr3_aa: CASSQESPSHDTQYF

v_call: TRBV6-5
clone_size: NA
j_call: TRBJ2-7
cdr3_aa: CASSRLGQGHYEQYF

v_call: TRBV19
clone_size: NA
j_call: TRBJ2-1
cdr3_aa: CASSIIEAGSNEQFF

v_call: TRBV18
clone_size: NA
j_call: TRBJ2-3
cdr3_aa: CASSLTAGATDTQYF

v_call: TRBV19
clone_size: NA
j_call: TRBJ2-6
cdr3_aa: CASSIGRAGANVLTF

v_call: TRBV4-1
clone_size: NA
j_call: TRBJ1-1
cdr3_aa: CASSQARGLVVEAFF

v_call: TRBV7-8
clone_size: NA
j_call: TRBJ1-2
cdr3_aa: CASSLGSSDGYTF

v_call: TRBV24-1
clone_size: NA
j_call: TRBJ2-3
cdr3_aa: CATSDPRGGEADTQYF

v_call: TRBV10-3
clone_size: NA
j_call: TRBJ1-3
cdr3_aa: CAISDTRSGNTIYF

v_call: TRBV12-3/TRBV12-4
clone_size: NA
j_call: TRBJ1-1
cdr3_aa: CASSGQGAPGAFF

v_call: TRBV7-9
clone_size: NA
j_call: TRBJ1-1
cdr3_aa: CASSRDIGNTEAFF

v_call: TRBV5-8
clone_size: NA
j_call: TRBJ1-1
cdr3_aa: CASSPTGGRRTEAFF

v_call: TRBV2
clone_size: NA
j_call: TRBJ1-2
cdr3_aa: CASSEISYGYTF

v_call: TRBV27
clone_size: NA
j_call: TRBJ2-3
cdr3_aa: CASSLLGGLITVADTQYF

v_call: TRBV25-1
clone_size: once
j_call: TRBJ2-1
cdr3_aa: CASSGRPGAYNEQFF

v_call: TRBV11-2
clone_size: NA
j_call: TRBJ2-2
cdr3_aa: CASSFAGGNTGELFF

v_call: TRBV2
clone_size: few
j_call: TRBJ2-3
cdr3_aa: CASSEAGLTQYF

v_call: TRBV5-1
clone_size: NA
j_call: TRBJ2-6
cdr3_aa: CASSTQGSGANVLTF

v_call: TRBV18
clone_size: NA
j_call: TRBJ2-1
cdr3_aa: CASSPQLAAGRDEQFF

v_call: TRBV5-1
clone_size: NA
j_call: TRBJ1-4
cdr3_aa: CASSSSPPSTTPTTNEKLFF

v_call: TRBV28
clone_size: once
j_call: TRBJ1-2
cdr3_aa: CASSFMDRVYGYTF